Shown below are 2 T cell receptor beta chains from a single sample sequenced in a study of cytomegalovirus exposure and HLA in healthy donors. Assay: immunoSEQ multiplex PCR; the TCRdb copy retains only in-frame clones and omits some. The data hold 140,000 to 150,000 clones, with roughly 89% observed a single time. Sequencing input: PBMCs. These receptor sequences come from a man between 18 and 29 years old in good health and CMV-seropositive.

This chain connects TRBV7-2 to TRBJ2-1, with D possibly TRBD2 on 5 matching bases. Germline CDR1 reads SGHTA; CDR2 reads FQGNSA. With 5 bases removed from V and 6 bases from J, the gap between germline ends came to 14 bases. The CDR3 loop spans 14 amino acids. CDR3 nucleotide sequence: TGTGCCAGCAGCCGCCCCCCGAGGGTCAATGAGCAGTTCTTC. Protein sequence: CASSRPPRVNEQFF.

The J gene is TRBJ1-1, the V gene TRBV10-3; D not certain. The CDR3 runs to 12 residues. The V and J ends lost 0 bases and 11 bases respectively, with 10 bases between them. Germline lookup yields CDR1 ENHRY and CDR2 SYGVKD. The CDR3 DNA reads TGTGCCATCAGTGAGTCCCGGACTCGTGCTTTCTTT. It yields the protein CAISESRTRAFF.